This T cell receptor beta chain was found in a study of naive and memory T cell subsets. The germline V gene has CDR1 GTSNPN and CDR2 SVGIG (reference sequence). The V and J ends lost 5 bases and 5 bases respectively, with 7 bases between them. This CDR3 has 11 residues. Both TRBC1 and TRBC2 were covered by a beta constant-region primer of two equimolar oligonucleotides. MiXCR, applied by TCRdb to the UMI-ligation and nested PCR reads, yields one record per CDR3 protein. Of about 80,000 distinct CDR3 sequences in the sample, around 14% were seen once. The source is a human donor in good health. The chain links TRBV30 to TRBJ1-3, with unresolved D. Material for sequencing was central memory CD4+ T cells from blood. CDR3 nucleotides: TGTGCCTGGTCGGACCGAAACACCATATATTTT. Amino acids: CAWSDRNTIYF. Variable domain in full (rest from reference TRBV30 and TRBJ1-3): SQTIHQWPATLVQPVGSPLSLECTVEGTSNPNLYWYRQAAGRGLQLLFYSVGIGQISSEVPQNLSASRPQDRQFILSSKKLLLSDSGFYLCAWSDRNTIYFGEGSWLTVV.